Described below is a single TCR beta chain sequence and its context. Its cognate antigen is unknown. The entry originates in a study of cytomegalovirus exposure and HLA in healthy donors. Germline V gene data show CDR1 as SGHNT and CDR2 as YENEEA. The CDR3 has 14 residues. The V gene lost 1 base and the J gene lost 0 bases, with 5 bases spanning the gap. The repertoire was sequenced with immunoSEQ multiplex PCR; TCRdb's copy has only in-frame clones and lacks some. The sample consists of over 200,000 clones, around 91% of them appearing once. Overall study results and limits: Cytomegalovirus status was reportedly diagnosed by the classifier with high sensitivity and specificity.

Sequencing was carried out using PBMCs. This receptor was identified in a woman aged 30 to 39 in good health and CMV-seronegative. The chain is built from TRBV11-3 and TRBJ2-3; unclear D gene. For the CDR3, the DNA is TGTGCCAGCAGCTTAGTCTCGAGCACAGATACGCAGTATTTT. Encoded protein: CASSLVSSTDTQYF. The full variable domain, in which reference TRBV11-3 and TRBJ2-3 provide the parts outside the CDR3, is EAGVVQSPRYKIIEKKQPVAFWCNPISGHNTLYWYLQNLGQGPELLIRYENEEAVDDSQLPKDRFSAERLKGVDSTLKIQPAELGDSAVYLCASSLVSSTDTQYFGPGTRLTVL.